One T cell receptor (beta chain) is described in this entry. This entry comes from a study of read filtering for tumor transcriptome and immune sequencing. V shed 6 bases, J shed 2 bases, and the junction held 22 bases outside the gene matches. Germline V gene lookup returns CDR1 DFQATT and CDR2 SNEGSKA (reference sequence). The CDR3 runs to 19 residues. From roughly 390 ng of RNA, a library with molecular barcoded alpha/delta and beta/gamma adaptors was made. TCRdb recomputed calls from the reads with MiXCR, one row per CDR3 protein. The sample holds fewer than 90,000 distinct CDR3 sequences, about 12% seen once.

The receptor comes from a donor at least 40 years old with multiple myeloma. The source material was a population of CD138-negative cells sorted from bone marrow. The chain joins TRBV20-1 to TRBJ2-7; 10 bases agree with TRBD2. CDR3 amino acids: CSASPPASSGRMVTYEQYF. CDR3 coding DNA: TGCAGTGCCAGCCCCCCCGCAAGTAGCGGGAGGATGGTGACCTACGAGCAGTACTTC.